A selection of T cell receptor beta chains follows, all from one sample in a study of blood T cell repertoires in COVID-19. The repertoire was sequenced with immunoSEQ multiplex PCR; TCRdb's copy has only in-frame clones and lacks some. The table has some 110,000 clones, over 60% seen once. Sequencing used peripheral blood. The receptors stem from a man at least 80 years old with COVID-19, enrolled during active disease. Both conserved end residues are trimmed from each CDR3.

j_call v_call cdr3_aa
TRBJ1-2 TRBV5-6 ASKGATNYGYT
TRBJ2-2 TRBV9 ASSVGQGVGTGELF
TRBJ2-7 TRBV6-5 ASSYSSGAFYEQY
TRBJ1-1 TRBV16 ASSLRDKGTTF
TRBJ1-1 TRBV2 ASSYQENTEAF
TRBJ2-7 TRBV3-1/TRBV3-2 ASSRISGLPYEQY
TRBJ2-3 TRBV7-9 ASSFSGRSDTQY
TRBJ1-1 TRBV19 ASSPHLRTEAF
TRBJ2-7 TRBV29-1 SVRVPGQAEGQY
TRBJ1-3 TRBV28 ASSRDRARGNTIY
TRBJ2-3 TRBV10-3 AISESNLKTDTQY
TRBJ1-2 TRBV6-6 ASSKPGQEGYGYT
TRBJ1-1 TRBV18 ASSPQNRANTEAF
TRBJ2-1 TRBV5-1 ASSPGLGLYNEQF
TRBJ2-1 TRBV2 ASSLVPGQGSRDNEQF
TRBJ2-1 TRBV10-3 AHSAGESSYNEQF
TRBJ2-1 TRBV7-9 ASVQESFRF
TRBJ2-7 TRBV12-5 ASGFRGGRTYEQY
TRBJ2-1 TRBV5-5 ASSLGLAGQYNEQF
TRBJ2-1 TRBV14 ASSQASGLASTVEF
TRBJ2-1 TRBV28 ASSFLAGPNNEQF
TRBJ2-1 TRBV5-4 ASSLGSSGLGRASYNEQF
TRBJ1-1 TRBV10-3 AISDSIQGGPNTEAF
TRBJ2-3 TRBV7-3 ASSVTGGVADTQY
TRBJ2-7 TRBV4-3 ASSQDRSSYEQY
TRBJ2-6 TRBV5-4 ASSLTGAGANVLT
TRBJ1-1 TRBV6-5 AVGQMDTEAF
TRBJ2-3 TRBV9 ASSRGGQITDTQY
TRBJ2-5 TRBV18 ASSPGQGPEETQY
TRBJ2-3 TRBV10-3 AISDPARTGGITDTQY
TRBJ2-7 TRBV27 ASSLSGSSEQY
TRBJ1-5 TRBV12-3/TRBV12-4 ASTVQGTEPQH
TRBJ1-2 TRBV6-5 ASSYSRAVGFNGYT
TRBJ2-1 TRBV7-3 ASSPRGLADNEQF
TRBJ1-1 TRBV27 ASSSRDREEEDTEAF
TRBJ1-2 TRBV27 ASGQGFNYGYT
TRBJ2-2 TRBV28 ASIPSGSGGTGELF
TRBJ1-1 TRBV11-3 ASSSRLEYTEAF
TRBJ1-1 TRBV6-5 ATRGWDKSTEAF
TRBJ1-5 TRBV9 ASTPGVGLSQPQH
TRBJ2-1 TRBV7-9 ADQGLAHNEQF
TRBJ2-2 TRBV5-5 ASSLVGLAGNTGELF
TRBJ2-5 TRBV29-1 SAETGTRPQETQY
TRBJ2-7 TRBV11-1 ASSSLLAGASYEQY
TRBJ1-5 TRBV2 ASNLVDSNQPQH
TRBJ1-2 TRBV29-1 SVEEKSRNYGYT